This T cell receptor beta chain was identified in a study of a mutant IDH1 vaccine in newly diagnosed glioma. Study-level findings and limits: Changes in top peripheral clonotypes did not appear linked to pseudoprogression. Altogether, almost 95% of patients exhibited vaccine-induced immune responses.

The time point is: baseline, week 1 (first vaccination visit). Treatment reported: pre-vaccination baseline after standard-of-care therapy. Measured with immunoSEQ multiplex PCR; TCRdb has only the in-frame clones, and not every one. The sample shows roughly 41,000 clones, roughly 92% of them seen only once. About this clone itself: What it binds is unknown.

The CDR3 runs 13 residues. Per the germline V gene, CDR1 is SNHLY and CDR2 is FYNNEI. V lost 7 bases to trimming and J lost 5 bases; unmatched junction nucleotides: 8. The chain links TRBV2 to TRBJ2-7, with 7 bases fitting TRBD1. This clonotype originated in a man aged 18-30 years with glioma. Source: PBMCs, taken from a glioma patient treated with radiotherapy, temozolomide or both. CDR3 residues: CASTGGQENEQYF. The CDR3 bases are TGTGCCAGCACCGGTGGACAGGAGAACGAGCAGTACTTC. The full variable domain, its missing parts supplied by reference TRBV2 and TRBJ2-7, is EPEVTQTPSHQVTQMGQEVILRCVPISNHLYFYWYRQILGQKVEFLVSFYNNEISEKSEIFDDQFSVERPDGSNFTLKIRSTKLEDSAMYFCASTGGQENEQYFGPGTRLTVT.